These 27 T cell receptor beta chains came from one sample sequenced in a study of blood T cell repertoires in COVID-19. Data came from immunoSEQ multiplex PCR; TCRdb stores just in-frame clones and leaves some out. The table lists about 280,000 clones, around nine tenths of them singletons. The specimen was peripheral blood. The receptors derive from a woman younger than 45 with COVID-19, enrolled during active disease.

This sequence joins TRBV12-3 or TRBV12-4 and TRBJ2-5; 12 bases line up with TRBD2. CDR3 length: 13 amino acids. The J segment lost 8 bases and the V segment lost 5 bases, leaving 3 bases of the junction unmatched. The CDR3 sequence: CASSTGLAGTQYF. As DNA, the CDR3 is TGTGCCAGCAGTACAGGACTAGCGGGAACCCAGTACTTC.

This clone appeared a few times. The chain combines TRBV21-1 with TRBJ1-1. TRBV21-1 is deemed a pseudogene. This CDR3 comprises 15 residues. DNA of the CDR3: TGTGCCGTAAAAGAGGGCAACCTATGGGAAACTGAAGCTTTCTTT. Encoded protein: CAVKEGNLWETEAFF.

This sequence joins TRBV2 and TRBJ1-4; weak D call: TRBD1 (6 bases). The V gene's germline CDR1 is SNHLY and CDR2 FYNNEI. This CDR3 spans 14 amino acids. The V end lost 4 bases, the J end lost 7 bases, and 13 bases lay between the germline ends. The CDR3, as DNA: TGTGCCAGCAGTGGGACAGTAAACGTTGAAAAACTGTTTTTT. Protein product: CASSGTVNVEKLFF.

The V and J genes are TRBV7-9 and TRBJ2-7, with TRBD1 as a possible D gene (5 bases). Trimming left V 5 bases short and J 3 bases short, with 11 bases between. Germline V gene sequence: CDR1 SEHNR, CDR2 FQNEAQ (reference sequence). The CDR3 has 13 amino acids. The CDR3 DNA follows: TGTGCCAGCAGCAACTTACAGGACTACGAGCAGTACTTC. Protein product: CASSNLQDYEQYF.

This rearrangement joins TRBV5-5 to TRBJ1-1; TRBD1 aligns across 7 bases. V dropped 4 bases and J dropped 0; count of bases not matched to a gene: 6. CDR3 length equals 15 residues. Germline V CDR1 and CDR2: SGHKS, YYEKEE (reference sequence). This chain's CDR3 is CASSGGQSMNTEAFF. Written as DNA, the CDR3 is TGTGCCAGCAGCGGGGGACAGTCGATGAACACTGAAGCTTTCTTT.

This clone was recorded once. The chain carries TRBV15 and TRBJ2-2; 12 bases fit TRBD2. Germline V lookup: CDR1 LNHNV, CDR2 YYDKDF (reference sequence). V trimming: 2 bases; J trimming: 7 bases; junction bases outside the gene matches: 5. The CDR3 sequence is 16 residues long. CDR3 DNA sequence: TGTGCCACCAGCAGACCTACTAGCGGGAGGATCGGGGAGCTGTTTTTT. Translation: CATSRPTSGRIGELFF. Combining the CDR3 with reference TRBV15 and TRBJ2-2 gives the whole variable domain DAMVIQNPRYQVTQFGKPVTLSCSQTLNHNVMYWYQQKSSQAPKLLFHYYDKDFNNEADTPDNFQSRRPNTSFCFLDIRSPGLGDTAMYLCATSRPTSGRIGELFFGEGSRLTVL.

The gene calls are TRBV5-1 and TRBJ1-4; D is unclear. Germline assignment: CDR1 SGHRS and CDR2 YFSETQ. Trimming pared 0 bases from V and 7 bases from J, leaving 7 bases between. The CDR3 totals 13 residues. The CDR3 is CASSLAAGEKLFF. As DNA, the CDR3 is TGCGCCAGCAGCTTGGCGGCAGGTGAAAAACTGTTTTTT. The full variable domain, with the rest looked up from reference TRBV5-1 and TRBJ1-4, is KAGVTQTPRYLIKTRGQQVTLSCSPISGHRSVSWYQQTPGQGLQFLFEYFSETQRNKGNFPGRFSGRQFSNSRSEMNVSTLELGDSALYLCASSLAAGEKLFFGSGTQLSVL.

V usage is TRBV7-9 and J usage is TRBJ2-7; the D gene is possibly TRBD2 (5 bases). The CDR3 contains 14 residues. Germline CDR1 is SEHNR and CDR2 is FQNEAQ (reference sequence). The ends were cut back, 5 bases at V and 4 bases at J, with 15 bases in the middle. CDR3 amino acids: CASSPGGEGYEQYF. For the CDR3, the DNA is TGTGCCAGCAGCCCGGGCGGAGAGGGATACGAGCAGTACTTC. Variable domain in full (rest from reference TRBV7-9 and TRBJ2-7): DTGVSQNPRHKITKRGQNVTFRCDPISEHNRLYWYRQTLGQGPEFLTYFQNEAQLEKSRLLSDRFSAERPKGSFSTLEIQRTEQGDSAMYLCASSPGGEGYEQYFGPGTRLTVT.

The chain has TRBV28 and TRBJ1-4; TRBD1 is a possible D gene (6 bases). CDR1 and CDR2 (germline): MDHEN, SYDVKM. Trimming removed 6 bases at V and 8 bases at J, with 16 bases between. The CDR3 sequence is 14 residues long. CDR3 in DNA: TGTGCCAGCAGCCCAGGGGACGGACGGGAAAAACTGTTTTTT. It codes for CASSPGDGREKLFF.

The chain combines TRBV28 with TRBJ2-7, with 7 bases that match TRBD1. This CDR3 region has 14 residues. Germline-derived CDR1 and CDR2 are MDHEN and SYDVKM. V lost 1 base, J lost 1 base, and 1 base stayed unmatched. Written as DNA, the CDR3 is TGTGCCAGCAGTTTATCAGGGGGATCCTACGAGCAGTACTTC. It is translated as CASSLSGGSYEQYF.

V is TRBV4-1 and J is TRBJ2-5; D gene ambiguous. V was trimmed by 1 base and J by 1 base, leaving 10 bases between them. CDR3 length: 15 residues. CDR1 and CDR2 from the germline V gene are MGHRA and YSYEKL. CDR3 nucleotide sequence: TGCGCCAGCAGCCAAGGGCTCACAGTCCAAGAGACCCAGTACTTC. Translating gives CASSQGLTVQETQYF.

This clone was counted once. The chain employs TRBV5-4 and TRBJ2-3; TRBD1 matches 9 bases. The V gene end was trimmed by 3 bases and the J gene end by 1 base; junction bases not matched to a gene: 6. The germline V gene encodes CDR1 SGHNT and CDR2 YYREEE (reference sequence). The CDR3 length is 16 residues. The CDR3 loop reads CASSSARDRGTDTQYF. CDR3 nucleotide sequence: TGTGCCAGCAGCTCCGCTCGGGACAGGGGCACAGATACGCAGTATTTT.

This clone was counted between two and nine times. The chain joins TRBV9 to TRBJ1-2; D might be TRBD1 (6 bases). V lost 3 bases to trimming and J lost 8 bases, with 14 bases between them. Germline CDR1 SGDLS, CDR2 YYNGEE. The CDR3 consists of 13 residues. CDR3 sequence (DNA): TGTGCCAGCAGCGCCGGGACATTGAAAGGCTACACCTTC. Protein: CASSAGTLKGYTF.

The chain is built from TRBV6-6 and TRBJ2-2; possibly TRBD2 for D (5 bases). In germline, CDR1 is MNHNY, CDR2 SVGAGI (reference sequence). The CDR3 length is 13 residues. V was shortened by 7 bases and J by 7 bases, with 13 bases between the two germline ends. The CDR3 protein is CASTTRGHGELFF. Here the CDR3 DNA reads TGTGCCAGCACCACCCGGGGTCACGGGGAGCTGTTTTTT.

The chain recombines TRBV13 with TRBJ2-5; TRBD2 aligns across 9 bases. The trim removed 2 bases at V and 4 bases at J, leaving 8 bases unmatched. Germline-derived CDR1 and CDR2 are PRHDT and FYEKMQ (reference sequence). This CDR3 comprises 16 residues. In nucleotides, the CDR3 is TGTGCCAGCAGCTTAAGAGCGGGAGGCTCCGGAGAGACCCAGTACTTC. It yields the protein CASSLRAGGSGETQYF.

The chain recombines TRBV7-2 with TRBJ2-7; 16 nucleotides align to TRBD2. Germline V gene lookup returns CDR1 SGHTA and CDR2 FQGNSA. The trim removed 5 bases at V and 5 bases at J, leaving 3 bases unmatched. This CDR3 contains 15 residues. For the CDR3, the DNA is TGTGCCAGCAGCCCGGGACTAGCGGGAGGGAACGAGCAGTACTTC. It translates to CASSPGLAGGNEQYF.

The chain couples TRBV21-1 to TRBJ2-3; the table's D call, TRBD1, was not checked against the DNA. TRBV21-1 is a recognized pseudogene. This CDR3 comprises 20 residues. The CDR3 coding sequence is TGTGCCAGCAGCCAAGGGCGGTCAGGGGCATCCCTAATCTTCGGTGGTACGCAGTATTTT. It is translated as CASSQGRSGASLIFGGTQYF.

This sequence joins TRBV20-1 and TRBJ2-7; 8 nucleotides align to TRBD2. CDR1 DFQATT and CDR2 SNEGSKA come from the germline V gene (reference sequence). The CDR3 has 14 amino acids. Trimming cost V 3 bases and J 2 bases; bases outside gene matches: 6. The CDR3 reads CSASIAGLTYEQYF. The CDR3 region has the DNA TGCAGTGCTAGTATAGCGGGACTGACCTACGAGCAGTACTTC.

The chain joins TRBV4-3 to TRBJ2-7; 8 positions agree with TRBD2. Germline assignment: CDR1 LGHNA and CDR2 YSLEER. The CDR3 covers 15 residues. After removal of 4 bases from V and 4 bases from J, the junction contained 9 bases not matched to a gene. In DNA, the CDR3 is TGCGCCAGCAGCCCCAATCTAGCGGGCAAGTACGAGCAGTACTTC. Its protein product is CASSPNLAGKYEQYF.

The chain is built from TRBV24-1 and TRBJ2-2; the D is unclear. V shed 7 bases and J shed 6 bases, with 17 bases lying between them. Per germline, CDR1 KGHDR and CDR2 SFDVKD. The CDR3 loop spans 15 amino acids. DNA of the CDR3: TGTGCCACCAGCGAACCGGGTCCCTGGGCCGGGGAGCTGTTTTTT. Amino acids: CATSEPGPWAGELFF.

The chain links TRBV6-5 to TRBJ2-2; D possibly corresponds to TRBD2 (5 bases). The CDR3 is 13 residues long. From germline, CDR1 is MNHEY and CDR2 SVGAGI. The V and J ends lost 10 bases and 6 bases respectively, with 15 bases between them. CDR3 nucleotides: TGTGCCACCCGCAATGTGCGGGCCGGGGAGCTGTTTTTT. Protein sequence: CATRNVRAGELFF.

The chain carries TRBV7-2 and TRBJ2-5; 9 bases are a match to TRBD1. The V gene's germline CDR1 is SGHTA and CDR2 FQGNSA. The CDR3 sequence is 15 residues long. The junction had 9 bases not matched to a gene; V was cut back by 5 bases and J by 5 bases. CDR3 in DNA: TGTGCCAGCAGCACTCGGACAGGGGACGTGGAGACCCAGTACTTC. This gives the protein CASSTRTGDVETQYF.

This chain joins TRBV9 and TRBJ2-3, with D tentatively TRBD2 (9 bases). CDR1 is SGDLS, CDR2 YYNGEE, per germline. V lost 3 bases to trimming and J lost 4 bases, with 21 bases between them. The CDR3 is made up of 17 amino acids. CDR3 nucleotides: TGTGCCAGCAGCGCTCCTCAGGGGGCGGGAGGGTCAGATACGCAGTATTTT. Translation: CASSAPQGAGGSDTQYF.

The gene calls are TRBV29-1 and TRBJ2-1; D perhaps matches TRBD1 (5 bases). V was cut by 3 bases and J by 4 bases, with 13 bases left in between. The CDR3 loop spans 14 amino acids. The germline gives CDR1 SQVTM, CDR2 ANQGSEA. CDR3 amino acids: CSVDRVIPYNEQFF. CDR3 sequence (DNA): TGCAGCGTTGACAGGGTTATACCTTACAATGAGCAGTTCTTC.

The rearrangement uses TRBV24-1 and TRBJ1-2, with D possibly TRBD1 on 5 matching bases. This CDR3 comprises 12 residues. Trimming removed 8 bases from V and 2 bases from J, with 8 bases in between. CDR1 and CDR2 from the germline V gene are KGHDR and SFDVKD. Here the CDR3 reads CATNDRNYGYTF. CDR3 sequence (DNA): TGTGCCACCAATGACAGAAACTATGGCTACACCTTC.

The chain recombines TRBV3-1 (or the pseudogene TRBV3-2) with TRBJ2-3; D is unclear. The ends were cut back, 4 bases at V and 0 bases at J, with 11 bases in the middle. The germline V gene encodes CDR1 LGHDT and CDR2 YNNKEL (reference sequence). This CDR3 is built from 15 residues. CDR3: CASSLVSGSTDTQYF. CDR3 sequence (DNA): TGTGCCAGCAGCCTTGTCTCGGGTAGCACAGATACGCAGTATTTT.

The chain links TRBV27 to TRBJ1-1; 7 bases agree with TRBD1. V lost 8 bases, J lost 1 base, and 4 bases stayed unmatched. The CDR3 has 13 residues. CDR1 and CDR2 (germline): MNHEY, SMNVEV (reference sequence). CDR3 sequence (DNA): TGTGCCAGCGCAAACAGGGGGAACACTGAAGCTTTCTTT. Protein sequence: CASANRGNTEAFF.